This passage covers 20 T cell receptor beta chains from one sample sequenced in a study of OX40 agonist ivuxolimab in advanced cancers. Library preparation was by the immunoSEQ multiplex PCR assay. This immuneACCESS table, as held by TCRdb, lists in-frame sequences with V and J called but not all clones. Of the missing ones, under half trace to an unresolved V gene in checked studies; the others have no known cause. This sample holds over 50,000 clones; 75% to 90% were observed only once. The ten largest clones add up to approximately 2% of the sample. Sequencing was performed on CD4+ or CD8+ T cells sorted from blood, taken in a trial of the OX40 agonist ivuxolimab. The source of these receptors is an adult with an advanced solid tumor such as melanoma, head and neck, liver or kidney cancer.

This CDR3 reads CASSVDQGGSNTEAFF. The CDR3 nucleotides read TGTGCCAGCAGCGTAGACCAGGGCGGTTCGAACACTGAAGCTTTCTTT. The gene calls are TRBV9 and TRBJ1-1; D is possibly TRBD1 (5 bases). The CDR3 totals 16 residues. Germline V gene sequence: CDR1 SGDLS, CDR2 YYNGEE. V was shortened by 0 bases and J by 1 base, with 13 bases between the two germline ends.

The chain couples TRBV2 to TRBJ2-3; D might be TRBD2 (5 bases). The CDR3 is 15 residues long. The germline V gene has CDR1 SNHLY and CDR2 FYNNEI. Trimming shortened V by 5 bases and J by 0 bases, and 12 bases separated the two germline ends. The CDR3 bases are TGTGCCAGCAGTTCAGGACTGGGAAGCACAGATACGCAGTATTTT. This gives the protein CASSSGLGSTDTQYF. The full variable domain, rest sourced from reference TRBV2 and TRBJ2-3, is EPEVTQTPSHQVTQMGQEVILRCVPISNHLYFYWYRQILGQKVEFLVSFYNNEISEKSEIFDDQFSVERPDGSNFTLKIRSTKLEDSAMYFCASSSGLGSTDTQYFGPGTRLTVL.

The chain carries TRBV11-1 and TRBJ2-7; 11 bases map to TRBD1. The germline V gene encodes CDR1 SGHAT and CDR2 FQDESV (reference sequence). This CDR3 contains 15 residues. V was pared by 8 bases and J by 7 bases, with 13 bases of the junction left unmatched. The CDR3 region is CASAGQGEHYGEQYF. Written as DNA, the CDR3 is TGTGCCAGCGCGGGACAGGGGGAACACTACGGGGAGCAGTACTTC.

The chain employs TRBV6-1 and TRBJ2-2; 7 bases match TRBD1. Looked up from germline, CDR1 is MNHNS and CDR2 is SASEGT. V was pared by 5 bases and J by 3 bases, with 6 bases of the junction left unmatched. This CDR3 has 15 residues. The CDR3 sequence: CASSLQGVDTGELFF. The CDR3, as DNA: TGTGCCAGCAGTCTCCAGGGGGTCGACACCGGGGAGCTGTTTTTT.

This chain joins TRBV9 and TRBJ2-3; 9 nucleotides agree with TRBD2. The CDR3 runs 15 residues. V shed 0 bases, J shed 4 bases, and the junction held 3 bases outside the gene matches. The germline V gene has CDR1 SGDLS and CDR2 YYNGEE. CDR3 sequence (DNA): TGTGCCAGCAGCGTAGGCGGGAGGGCCTCAGATACGCAGTATTTT. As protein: CASSVGGRASDTQYF.

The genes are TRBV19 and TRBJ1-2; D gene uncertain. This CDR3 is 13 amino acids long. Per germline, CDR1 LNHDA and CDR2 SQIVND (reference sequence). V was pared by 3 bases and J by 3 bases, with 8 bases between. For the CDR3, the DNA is TGTGCCAGTAGTATTGGGCAGTACTATGGCTACACCTTC. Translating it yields CASSIGQYYGYTF.

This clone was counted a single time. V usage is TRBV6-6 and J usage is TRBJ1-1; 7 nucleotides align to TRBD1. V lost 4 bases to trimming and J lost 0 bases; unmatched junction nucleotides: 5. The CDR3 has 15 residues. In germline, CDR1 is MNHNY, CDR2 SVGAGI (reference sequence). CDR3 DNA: TGTGCCAGCAGTTCGATAGGACAGGTGAACACTGAAGCTTTCTTT. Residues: CASSSIGQVNTEAFF.

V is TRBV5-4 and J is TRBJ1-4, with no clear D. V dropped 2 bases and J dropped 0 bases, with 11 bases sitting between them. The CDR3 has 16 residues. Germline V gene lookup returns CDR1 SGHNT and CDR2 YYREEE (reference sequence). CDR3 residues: CASSLFGVATNEKLFF. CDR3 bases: TGTGCCAGCAGCTTATTCGGAGTTGCAACTAATGAAAAACTGTTTTTT. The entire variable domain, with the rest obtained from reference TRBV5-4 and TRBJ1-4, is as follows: ETGVTQSPTHLIKTRGQQVTLRCSSQSGHNTVSWYQQALGQGPQFIFQYYREEENGRGNFPPRFSGLQFPNYSSELNVNALELDDSALYLCASSLFGVATNEKLFFGSGTQLSVL.

Written as DNA, the CDR3 is TGTGCCATCGGGAGGGTTGAGCAGTTCTTC. Its translation: CAIGRVEQFF. V and J are TRBV27 and TRBJ2-1, with 8 bases that match TRBD2. Per the germline V gene, CDR1 is MNHEY and CDR2 is SMNVEV (reference sequence). V trimming: 10 bases; J trimming: 9 bases; junction bases outside the gene matches: 2. The CDR3 length is 10 residues.

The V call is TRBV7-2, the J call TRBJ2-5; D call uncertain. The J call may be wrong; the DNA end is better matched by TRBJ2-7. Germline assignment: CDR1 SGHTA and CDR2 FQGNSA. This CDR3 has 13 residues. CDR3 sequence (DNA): TGTGCCAGCAGCTTTAAGGTTCTCTACGAGCAGTACTTC. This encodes CASSFKVLYEQYF.

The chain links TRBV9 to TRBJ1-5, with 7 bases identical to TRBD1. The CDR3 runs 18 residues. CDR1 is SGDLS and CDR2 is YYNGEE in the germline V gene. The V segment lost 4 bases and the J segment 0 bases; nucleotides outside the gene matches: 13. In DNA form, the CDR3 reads TGTGCCAGCAGCCCAGGGGGACAGAGCAAACATAGCAATCAGCCCCAGCATTTT. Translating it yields CASSPGGQSKHSNQPQHF.

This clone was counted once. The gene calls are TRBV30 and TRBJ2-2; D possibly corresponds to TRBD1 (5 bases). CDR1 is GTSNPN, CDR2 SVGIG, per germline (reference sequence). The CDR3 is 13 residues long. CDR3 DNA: TGTGCTTGTAGACAGAGCTACACCGGGGAGCTGTTTTTT. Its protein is CACRQSYTGELFF.

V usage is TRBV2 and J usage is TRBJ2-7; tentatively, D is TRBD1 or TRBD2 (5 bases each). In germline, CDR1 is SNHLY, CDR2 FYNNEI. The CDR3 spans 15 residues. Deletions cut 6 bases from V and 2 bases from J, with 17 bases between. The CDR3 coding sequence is TGTGCCAGCAGAGCGGCGCAGGGTACAACCTACGAGCAGTACTTC. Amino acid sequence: CASRAAQGTTYEQYF.

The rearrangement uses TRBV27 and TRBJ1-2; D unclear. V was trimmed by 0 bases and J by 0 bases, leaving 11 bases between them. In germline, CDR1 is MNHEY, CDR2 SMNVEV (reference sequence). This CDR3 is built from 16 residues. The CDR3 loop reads CASSLSVPPANYGYTF. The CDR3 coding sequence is TGTGCCAGCAGTTTATCCGTCCCGCCCGCTAACTATGGCTACACCTTC.

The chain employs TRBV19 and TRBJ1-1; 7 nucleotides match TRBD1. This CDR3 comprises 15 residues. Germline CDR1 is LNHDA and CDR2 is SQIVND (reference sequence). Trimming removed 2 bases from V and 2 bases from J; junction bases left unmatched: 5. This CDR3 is CASSISDRANTEAFF. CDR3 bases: TGTGCCAGTAGTATAAGCGACAGGGCAAACACTGAAGCTTTCTTT.

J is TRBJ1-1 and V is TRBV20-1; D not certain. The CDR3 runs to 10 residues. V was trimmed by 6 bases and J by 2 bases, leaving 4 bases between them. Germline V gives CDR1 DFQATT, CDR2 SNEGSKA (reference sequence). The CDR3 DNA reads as TGCAGTGCAGAAAACACTGAAGCTTTCTTT. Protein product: CSAENTEAFF.

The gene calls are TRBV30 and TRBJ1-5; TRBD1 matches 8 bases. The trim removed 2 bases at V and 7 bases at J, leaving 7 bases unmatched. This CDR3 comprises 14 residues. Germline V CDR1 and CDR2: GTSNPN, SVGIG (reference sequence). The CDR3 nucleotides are TGTGCCTGGAGTTTCATGGACAGGGTGCAGCCCCAGCATTTT. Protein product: CAWSFMDRVQPQHF.

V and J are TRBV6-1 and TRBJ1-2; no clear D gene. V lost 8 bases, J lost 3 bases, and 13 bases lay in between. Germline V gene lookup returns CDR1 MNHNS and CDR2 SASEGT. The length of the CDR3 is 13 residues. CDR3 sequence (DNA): TGTGCCAGCGGCCTAGAGGGCTACTATGGCTACACCTTC. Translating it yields CASGLEGYYGYTF.

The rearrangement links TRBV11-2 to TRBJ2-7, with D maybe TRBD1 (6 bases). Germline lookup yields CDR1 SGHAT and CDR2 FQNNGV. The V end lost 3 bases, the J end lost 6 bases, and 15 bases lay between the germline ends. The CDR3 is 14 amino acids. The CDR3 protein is CASSFIQGGREQYF. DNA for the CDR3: TGTGCCAGCAGCTTCATACAGGGTGGTCGCGAGCAGTACTTC.

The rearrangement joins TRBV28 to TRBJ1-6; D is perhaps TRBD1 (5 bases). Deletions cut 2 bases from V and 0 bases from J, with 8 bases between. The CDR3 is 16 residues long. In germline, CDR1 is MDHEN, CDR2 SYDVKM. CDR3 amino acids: CASSLGGSSYNSPLHF. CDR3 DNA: TGTGCCAGCAGTTTAGGGGGGAGCTCCTATAATTCACCCCTCCACTTT.